These 32 T cell receptor beta chains originate from one sample sequenced in a study of T cells in Graves' hyperthyroidism and ophthalmopathy. RNA transcripts gave rise to amplified TCR beta CDR3 regions. The TCR CDR3 first-round RT-PCR relied on the HTBI primer set. TCRdb recomputed calls from the multiplex PCR reads with MiXCR, one row per CDR3 protein. The profile shows around 660,000 distinct CDR3 sequences, 45% of them singletons. Sequencing input: peripheral blood or thyroid tissue (not recorded which). Source of these receptors: an adult man with Graves' disease, either hyperthyroidism or ophthalmopathy (not recorded which).

For this clonotype: Being one base from a much bigger clone, this may be a read error. The J gene is TRBJ2-6, the V gene TRBV20-1; 9 bases agree with TRBD1. CDR1 is DFQATT, CDR2 SNEGSKA, per germline (reference sequence). The CDR3 runs 15 residues. The CDR3 sequence is CSTSTGGSGANVLTF. The CDR3 DNA reads as TGCAGTACTAGCACAGGGGGCTCGGGGGCCAACGTCCTGACTTTC.

This clonotype was observed many times. This chain uses TRBV7-6 with TRBJ1-1; TRBD1 agrees at 9 bases. J lost 8 bases, V lost 4 bases, and 5 bases had no gene match. CDR1 and CDR2 from the germline V gene are SGHVS and FNYEAQ. There are 13 residues in the CDR3. CDR3 in DNA: TGTGCCAGCAGCTGGGACAGGGCTACGGAAGCTTTCTTT. The encoded protein is CASSWDRATEAFF.

This chain connects TRBV2 to TRBJ1-3; D remains ambiguous. The CDR3 covers 12 residues. Germline V gene data show CDR1 as SNHLY and CDR2 as FYNNEI. V was shortened by 1 base and J by 7 bases, with 5 bases between the two germline ends. This CDR3 reads CASSEVTNTIYF. The CDR3 DNA follows: TGTGCCAGCAGTGAAGTCACGAACACCATATATTTT.

The sample holds many counts of this clonotype. This chain uses TRBV5-1 with TRBJ1-2; 11 nucleotides agree with TRBD1. CDR3 size: 16 residues. After removal of 4 bases from V and 8 bases from J, the junction contained 13 bases not matched to a gene. The V gene's germline CDR1 is SGHRS and CDR2 YFSETQ. DNA of the CDR3: TGCGCCAGCAGCCCCGGCCGGGGACAGGGGGTAGCGGGCTACACCTTC. Protein: CASSPGRGQGVAGYTF.

This clonotype was observed a handful of times. The rearrangement joins TRBV12-3 or TRBV12-4 to TRBJ1-5; D is perhaps TRBD1 (5 bases). CDR3 length: 15 residues. The ends were cut back, 6 bases at V and 3 bases at J, with 15 bases in the middle. The CDR3 is CASSQDQGHNQPQHF. The CDR3 DNA reads TGTGCCAGCAGCCAAGACCAGGGCCACAATCAGCCCCAGCATTTT.

This clonotype was found many times. The rearrangement links TRBV10-3 to TRBJ1-2; TRBD1 is a possible D gene (5 bases). Trimming cost V 0 bases and J 8 bases, with 19 bases left between them. Per germline, CDR1 ENHRY and CDR2 SYGVKD. This CDR3 is 16 amino acids long. The CDR3 region is CAISESMAGASGGYTF. CDR3 in DNA: TGTGCCATCAGTGAGTCGATGGCCGGGGCCTCCGGAGGCTACACCTTC.

This clonotype was seen many times. V usage is TRBV20-1 and J usage is TRBJ1-2; D is undetermined. Trimming removed 3 bases from V and 10 bases from J, with 15 bases in between. The CDR3 consists of 12 residues. The germline gives CDR1 DFQATT, CDR2 SNEGSKA (reference sequence). This CDR3 reads CSARGSVGDYTF. In DNA form, the CDR3 reads TGCAGTGCTAGGGGCAGCGTTGGTGACTACACCTTC.

This clonotype was seen at least ten times. V usage is TRBV19 and J usage is TRBJ1-4, with 9 nucleotides matching TRBD1. CDR1 and CDR2 (germline): LNHDA, SQIVND (reference sequence). V shed 5 bases, J shed 3 bases, and the junction held 10 bases outside the gene matches. The CDR3 has 17 amino acids. The CDR3 DNA follows: TGTGCCAGTAGTGGGACAGGGAGTCAGTTGGCTAATGAAAAACTGTTTTTT. As protein: CASSGTGSQLANEKLFF.

This clonotype was found many times. The chain combines TRBV6-5 with TRBJ2-7, with 9 bases identical to TRBD1. V was clipped by 5 bases and J by 4 bases; unmatched bases: 3. CDR1 is MNHEY, CDR2 SVGAGI, per germline. The CDR3 has 13 residues. As DNA, the CDR3 is TGTGCCAGCAGTATGGACAGGGGTTACGAGCAGTACTTC. This sequence encodes CASSMDRGYEQYF.

The chain employs TRBV29-1 and TRBJ2-5; D possibly corresponds to TRBD2 (5 bases). Per the germline V gene, CDR1 is SQVTM and CDR2 is ANQGSEA. The CDR3 spans 11 residues. The CDR3: CSYVGSGTQYF. DNA of the CDR3: TGCAGTTATGTGGGAAGCGGGACCCAGTACTTC.

The rearrangement uses TRBV9 and TRBJ2-5, with 7 bases lining up with TRBD1. From germline, CDR1 is SGDLS and CDR2 YYNGEE. This CDR3 comprises 16 residues. V lost 4 bases, J lost 0 bases, and 9 bases stayed unmatched. The CDR3 protein is CASSSFRDSNQETQYF. The DNA for the CDR3 is TGTGCCAGCAGCTCCTTCCGGGACAGTAACCAAGAGACCCAGTACTTC.

The chain joins TRBV10-3 to TRBJ1-1, with D maybe TRBD1 (6 bases). The germline CDR1 and CDR2 sequences are ENHRY and SYGVKD. The CDR3 runs 13 residues. V was clipped by 10 bases and J by 5 bases, with 17 bases between them. CDR3 nucleotides: TGTGCCAGCGCGGCGGGGGGCAGGACTGAAGCTTTCTTT. It translates to CASAAGGRTEAFF.

This clonotype has just a few counts. The V gene is TRBV9, the J gene TRBJ2-7; 9 nucleotides align to TRBD1. Trimming removed 0 bases from V and 3 bases from J; junction bases left unmatched: 4. CDR3 size: 15 residues. Germline CDR1 is SGDLS and CDR2 is YYNGEE. The CDR3 nucleotides read TGTGCCAGCAGCGTAGCGGGACAGGGTTACTACGAGCAGTACTTC. Translating gives CASSVAGQGYYEQYF. The full variable domain, in which reference TRBV9 and TRBJ2-7 provide the parts outside the CDR3, is DSGVTQTPKHLITATGQRVTLRCSPRSGDLSVYWYQQSLDQGLQFLIQYYNGEERAKGNILERFSAQQFPDLHSELNLSSLELGDSALYFCASSVAGQGYYEQYFGPGTRLTVT.

The chain has TRBV5-4 and TRBJ1-2; 7 bases align to TRBD1. CDR3 length: 16 amino acids. The V segment lost 0 bases and the J segment 7 bases; nucleotides outside the gene matches: 12. The germline CDR1 and CDR2 sequences are SGHNT and YYREEE (reference sequence). The CDR3 DNA follows: TGTGCCAGCAGCTTGGAGGTGACAGGGTCGATGGGTGGCTACACCTTC. As protein: CASSLEVTGSMGGYTF.

This clonotype has only a few counts. The rearrangement joins TRBV20-1 to TRBJ1-1; D perhaps matches TRBD1 (5 bases). Germline V gene lookup returns CDR1 DFQATT and CDR2 SNEGSKA (reference sequence). The CDR3 is 13 amino acids. V was cut by 0 bases and J by 7 bases, with 12 bases left in between. In nucleotides, the CDR3 is TGCAGTGCTAGAGACGCCCAGGGAGGTGAAGCTTTCTTT. Amino acids: CSARDAQGGEAFF.

As regards this clonotype: Mismatch with germline at one junction end may stem from a read error. The chain recombines TRBV7-9 with TRBJ1-4, with D tentatively TRBD1 (5 bases). The CDR3 sequence is 16 residues long. Germline assignment: CDR1 SEHNR and CDR2 FQNEAQ (reference sequence). CDR3 sequence: CASSIPGGGGNEKLFF. The CDR3 DNA reads TGTGCCAGCAGCATCCCCGGGGGGGGTGGTAATGAAAAACTGTTCTTT. Supplemented by reference TRBV7-9 and TRBJ1-4, the full variable domain reads DTGVSQNPRHKITKRGQNVTFRCDPISEHNRLYWYRQTLGQGPEFLTYFQNEAQLEKSRLLSDRFSAERPKGSFSTLEIQRTEQGDSAMYLCASSIPGGGGNEKLFFGSGTQLSVL.

As concerns this clonotype: In this CDR3 the conserved last residue, phenylalanine or tryptophan, is missing, so a read error is likely. The chain has TRBV7-2 and TRBJ1-1; D perhaps matches TRBD1 (6 bases). Per the germline V gene, CDR1 is SGHTA and CDR2 is FQGNSA. The CDR3 consists of 14 residues. The CDR3 region has the DNA TGCGCCAGCAGCCGCGGACAGTTGAACACTGAAGCTTTCCTT. Its translation: CASSRGQLNTEAFL.

This clonotype was seen repeatedly, ten times or more. The chain has TRBV2 and TRBJ1-2, with TRBD1 as a possible D gene (5 bases). The V and J ends lost 3 bases and 0 bases respectively, with 11 bases between them. The germline V gene encodes CDR1 SNHLY and CDR2 FYNNEI. The CDR3 sequence is 15 residues long. CDR3 coding DNA: TGTGCCAGCAGTGACAGGGTTAACCCTAACTATGGCTACACCTTC. Translating it yields CASSDRVNPNYGYTF.

The chain has TRBV7-8 and TRBJ2-7; 7 bases line up with TRBD2. V was clipped by 5 bases and J by 3 bases; unmatched bases: 7. The CDR3 covers 14 residues. The germline V gene has CDR1 SGHVS and CDR2 FQNEAQ. This chain's CDR3 is CASSPSREGYEQYF. The CDR3, as DNA: TGTGCCAGCAGCCCTTCAAGGGAGGGCTACGAGCAGTACTTC.

This sequence joins TRBV7-6 and TRBJ2-5; the D gene could be TRBD1 or TRBD2 (5 bases each). The CDR3 extends over 15 amino acids. Trimming shortened V by 3 bases and J by 5 bases, and 16 bases separated the two germline ends. CDR1 is SGHVS and CDR2 is FNYEAQ in the germline V gene. The CDR3 DNA follows: TGTGCCAGCAGCTTGTCCGAGTGGGGGACCGAGACCCAGTACTTC. It encodes CASSLSEWGTETQYF.

The chain recombines TRBV5-4 with TRBJ1-2, with a possible D match to TRBD1 (5 bases). CDR3 length: 15 residues. V was clipped by 4 bases and J by 2 bases, with 15 bases between them. The germline V gene has CDR1 SGHNT and CDR2 YYREEE (reference sequence). Written as DNA, the CDR3 is TGTGCCAGCAGCCCCAGCATCACAGGAAACTATGGCTACACCTTC. Its translation: CASSPSITGNYGYTF.

This clonotype has ten or more counts. The chain recombines TRBV10-2 with TRBJ1-3; D not certain. This CDR3 contains 14 residues. Trimming took off 2 bases at V and 5 bases at J, with 10 bases between the two ends. Germline V gives CDR1 WSHSY, CDR2 SAAADI. The CDR3 region has the DNA TGCGCCAGCAGTGAGCCGGTGCGGAGAAACACCATATATTTT. Translating it yields CASSEPVRRNTIYF.

With regard to this clonotype: With a much larger clone just one base away, this may be a read error. No DNA is shown, since the ends of the CDR3 on it are uncertain; the CDR3 is the one TCRdb lists. This sequence joins TRBV9 and TRBJ1-3. Including both end residues, the CDR3 is 15 amino acids long. The germline V gene encodes CDR1 SGDLS and CDR2 YYNGEE. This CDR3 is CASSVGFGSGNTVYF.

This clonotype appeared a single time. This could be a read error, since a much larger clone is one nucleotide away. The chain employs TRBV7-2 and TRBJ1-4; 10 positions match TRBD1. CDR3 size: 14 residues. The junction had 5 bases not matched to a gene; V was cut back by 6 bases and J by 7 bases. In germline, CDR1 is SGHTA, CDR2 FQGNSA. CDR3 in DNA: TGTGCCAGCAGAGCCGGGACAGGGGCTGAAAAACTGTTTTTT. Translated: CASRAGTGAEKLFF.

This clonotype turned up a few times. The chain combines TRBV20-1 with TRBJ2-7; 8 nucleotides align to TRBD1. The CDR3 has 14 residues. CDR1 is DFQATT, CDR2 SNEGSKA, per germline (reference sequence). Germline trimming cut 1 base from V and 5 bases from J; bases unmatched to any gene: 7. CDR3 nucleotide sequence: TGCAGTGCTAGAGCGGAGGACAGGGTAGACGAGCAGTACTTC. Translating gives CSARAEDRVDEQYF.

The chain joins TRBV25-1 to TRBJ1-3; D ambiguous. This CDR3 has 14 residues. Germline V CDR1 and CDR2: MGHDK, SYGVNS. Trimming shortened V by 4 bases and J by 0 bases, and 7 bases separated the two germline ends. In DNA, the CDR3 is TGTGCCAGCAGTGCCCAAGACTCTGGAAACACCATATATTTT. This encodes CASSAQDSGNTIYF.

This clonotype was seen ten or more times. The chain uses TRBV7-9 and TRBJ2-2; D gene ambiguous. The ends were cut back, 1 base at V and 7 bases at J, with 10 bases in the middle. The CDR3 has 14 residues. Per the germline V gene, CDR1 is SEHNR and CDR2 is FQNEAQ (reference sequence). In DNA, the CDR3 is TGTGCCAGCAGCTTAGGAGGATATGGCGGGGAGCTGTTTTTT. Its protein product is CASSLGGYGGELFF.

This clonotype was observed a few times. This chain uses TRBV5-1 with TRBJ2-2; D perhaps matches TRBD1 (5 bases). The germline V gene has CDR1 SGHRS and CDR2 YFSETQ. The CDR3 consists of 15 residues. The V and J ends lost 4 bases and 0 bases respectively, with 10 bases between them. The CDR3 DNA reads TGCGCCAGCAGCAGGCAGGGAACGAACACCGGGGAGCTGTTTTTT. Its translation: CASSRQGTNTGELFF.

This chain links TRBV2 with TRBJ1-4; no clear D gene. Germline V gene lookup returns CDR1 SNHLY and CDR2 FYNNEI. V lost 6 bases to trimming and J lost 0 bases, with 5 bases between them. The CDR3 extends over 13 amino acids. The CDR3 region is CASSASTNEKLFF. CDR3 in DNA: TGTGCCAGCAGCGCCTCAACTAATGAAAAACTGTTTTTT.

This clonotype was recorded once. The chain recombines TRBV7-9 with TRBJ1-4, with TRBD1 identical over 11 bases. This CDR3 is built from 16 residues. In germline, CDR1 is SEHNR, CDR2 FQNEAQ (reference sequence). V was pared by 6 bases and J by 5 bases, with 8 bases of the junction left unmatched. This chain's CDR3 is CASRPRTGGENEKLFF. The CDR3 DNA follows: TGTGCCAGCAGACCCCGGACAGGGGGCGAGAATGAAAAACTGTTTTTT.

The chain is built from TRBV15 and TRBJ2-7, with 10 bases lining up with TRBD1. With 1 base clipped from V and 3 bases from J, the junction kept 6 bases outside the gene matches. The CDR3 covers 16 residues. Germline-derived CDR1 and CDR2 are LNHNV and YYDKDF (reference sequence). DNA of the CDR3: TGTGCCACCAGCAGAGCCGGGACAGGGGAACTCTACGAGCAGTACTTC. The encoded protein is CATSRAGTGELYEQYF.

This clonotype has only a few counts. This chain connects TRBV6-5 to TRBJ2-7; D not resolved. The CDR3 totals 11 residues. Trimming took off 6 bases at V and 6 bases at J, with 9 bases between the two ends. Germline CDR1 MNHEY, CDR2 SVGAGI. DNA for the CDR3: TGTGCCAGCAGGACGGTGTCCGAGCAGTACTTC. Translated: CASRTVSEQYF.